Listed here are 10 T cell receptor beta chains from one sample, sequenced in a study of synovial regulatory T cells in juvenile arthritis. Assay used: immunoSEQ multiplex PCR; TCRdb lists only in-frame clones, some missing. The clone table shows 7,700 or so clones, with the ten largest holding under 2%. The sample comprised Treg cells from blood. Documented subset: remaining (HLA-DR-negative) circulating blood Treg cells. Receptor source: a donor younger than 35 with juvenile idiopathic arthritis.

The chain has TRBV18 and TRBJ1-4; TCRdb's D call, TRBD1, is unchecked because there is no DNA. Germline V lookup: CDR1 KGHSH, CDR2 LQKENI. This CDR3 comprises 13 residues. No DNA sequence was recorded. This CDR3 reads CASSMGRDEKLFF.

The chain couples TRBV7-3 to TRBJ2-5; TCRdb's D call of TRBD2 is untestable without DNA. CDR1 SGHTA and CDR2 FQGTGA come from the germline V gene. The CDR3 is 14 amino acids. No DNA accompanies this entry. CDR3 in amino acids: CASSLSGRGETQYF.

The chain has TRBV5-4 and TRBJ1-1; TCRdb selects TRBD1, and the lack of DNA leaves this call unchecked. Germline CDR1 and CDR2: SGHNT and YYREEE (reference sequence). The CDR3 is 15 amino acids. No nucleotide data were recorded. CDR3 in amino acids: CASSLEGARSTEAFF.

This rearrangement joins TRBV30 to TRBJ1-4; TCRdb's D gene call, TRBD1, goes unchecked for lack of DNA. This CDR3 is 12 amino acids long. DNA is not recorded here. The germline V gene has CDR1 GTSNPN and CDR2 SVGIG (reference sequence). This CDR3 is CAWSYTGGVLFF.

The gene calls are TRBV4-1 and TRBJ2-5; the D call from TCRdb, TRBD2, cannot be confirmed without DNA. Per germline, CDR1 MGHRA and CDR2 YSYEKL. This CDR3 is 17 amino acids long. The DNA sequence is not available. CDR3 sequence: CASSPSFRSETQETQYF.

This clone registers medium-sized by frequency. V gene TRBV2 combines with J gene TRBJ1-5. CDR1 is SNHLY and CDR2 is FYNNEI in the germline V gene. The CDR3 is 14 amino acids. Only the protein is available. The CDR3 sequence: CASSGAGYNQPQHF.

This chain joins TRBV6-6 and TRBJ2-2; TCRdb indicates TRBD2, and absent DNA this call remains unverified. Germline V lookup: CDR1 MNHNY, CDR2 SVGAGI (reference sequence). This CDR3 spans 15 amino acids. No DNA is given. Here the CDR3 reads CASSYLRRSTGELFF.

The rearrangement uses TRBV7-6 and TRBJ2-7; the TCRdb D gene call, TRBD1, has no DNA to confirm it. Germline V gene sequence: CDR1 SGHVS, CDR2 FNYEAQ. The CDR3 extends over 14 amino acids. DNA is not on record. Here the CDR3 reads CASSLPQIRYEQYF.

The V call is TRBV5-1, the J call TRBJ2-1; the D call from TCRdb, TRBD2, cannot be confirmed without DNA. The CDR3 runs 16 residues. DNA was not recorded. Germline V gene data show CDR1 as SGHRS and CDR2 as YFSETQ. This chain's CDR3 is CASSFGGLAGGNEQFF. The whole variable domain, remainder taken from reference TRBV5-1 and TRBJ2-1, is KAGVTQTPRYLIKTRGQQVTLSCSPISGHRSVSWYQQTPGQGLQFLFEYFSETQRNKGNFPGRFSGRQFSNSRSEMNVSTLELGDSALYLCASSFGGLAGGNEQFFGPGTRLTVL.

The gene calls are TRBV19 and TRBJ1-5. The germline V gene encodes CDR1 LNHDA and CDR2 SQIVND (reference sequence). The CDR3 is made up of 12 amino acids. Nucleotide data are not available. The CDR3 loop is CASSHQIQPQHF.